This TCR beta chain was captured in a study of cytomegalovirus exposure and HLA in healthy donors. Between the trimmed V and J ends, which lost 4 bases and 0 bases, there was a span of 13 bases. Per germline, CDR1 LGHNA and CDR2 YNFKEQ. The CDR3 has 15 amino acids. PCR primers comprised 60 Vbeta and 13 Jbeta primers. Method: immunoSEQ multiplex PCR; TCRdb's copy keeps in-frame clones and lacks some. The table lists about 160,000 clones, roughly 88% of them singletons. Specimen: PBMCs. This clonotype was sampled from a boy between 2 and 10 years old in good health and CMV-seronegative. V usage is TRBV4-2 and J usage is TRBJ2-7, with D possibly being TRBD2 (5 bases). CDR3 protein: CASSPFPGSSYEQYF. DNA for the CDR3: TGTGCCAGCAGCCCCTTCCCGGGAAGCTCCTACGAGCAGTACTTC.